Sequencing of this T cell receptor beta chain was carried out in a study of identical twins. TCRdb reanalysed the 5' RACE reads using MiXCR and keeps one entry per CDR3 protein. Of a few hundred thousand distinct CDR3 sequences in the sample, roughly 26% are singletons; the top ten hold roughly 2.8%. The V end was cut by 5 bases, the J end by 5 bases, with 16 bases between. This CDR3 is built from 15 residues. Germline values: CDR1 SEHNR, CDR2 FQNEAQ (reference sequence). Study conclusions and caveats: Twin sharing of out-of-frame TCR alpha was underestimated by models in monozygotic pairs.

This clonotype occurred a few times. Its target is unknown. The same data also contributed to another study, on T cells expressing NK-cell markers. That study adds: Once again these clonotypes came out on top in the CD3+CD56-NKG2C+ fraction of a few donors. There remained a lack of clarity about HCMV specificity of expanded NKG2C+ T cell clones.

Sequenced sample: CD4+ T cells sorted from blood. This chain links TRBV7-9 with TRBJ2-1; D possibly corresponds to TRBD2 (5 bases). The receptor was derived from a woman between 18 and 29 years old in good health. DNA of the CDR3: TGTGCCAGCAGCCCGGTCGGAGGTGCCAACAATGAGCAGTTCTTC. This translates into CASSPVGGANNEQFF.